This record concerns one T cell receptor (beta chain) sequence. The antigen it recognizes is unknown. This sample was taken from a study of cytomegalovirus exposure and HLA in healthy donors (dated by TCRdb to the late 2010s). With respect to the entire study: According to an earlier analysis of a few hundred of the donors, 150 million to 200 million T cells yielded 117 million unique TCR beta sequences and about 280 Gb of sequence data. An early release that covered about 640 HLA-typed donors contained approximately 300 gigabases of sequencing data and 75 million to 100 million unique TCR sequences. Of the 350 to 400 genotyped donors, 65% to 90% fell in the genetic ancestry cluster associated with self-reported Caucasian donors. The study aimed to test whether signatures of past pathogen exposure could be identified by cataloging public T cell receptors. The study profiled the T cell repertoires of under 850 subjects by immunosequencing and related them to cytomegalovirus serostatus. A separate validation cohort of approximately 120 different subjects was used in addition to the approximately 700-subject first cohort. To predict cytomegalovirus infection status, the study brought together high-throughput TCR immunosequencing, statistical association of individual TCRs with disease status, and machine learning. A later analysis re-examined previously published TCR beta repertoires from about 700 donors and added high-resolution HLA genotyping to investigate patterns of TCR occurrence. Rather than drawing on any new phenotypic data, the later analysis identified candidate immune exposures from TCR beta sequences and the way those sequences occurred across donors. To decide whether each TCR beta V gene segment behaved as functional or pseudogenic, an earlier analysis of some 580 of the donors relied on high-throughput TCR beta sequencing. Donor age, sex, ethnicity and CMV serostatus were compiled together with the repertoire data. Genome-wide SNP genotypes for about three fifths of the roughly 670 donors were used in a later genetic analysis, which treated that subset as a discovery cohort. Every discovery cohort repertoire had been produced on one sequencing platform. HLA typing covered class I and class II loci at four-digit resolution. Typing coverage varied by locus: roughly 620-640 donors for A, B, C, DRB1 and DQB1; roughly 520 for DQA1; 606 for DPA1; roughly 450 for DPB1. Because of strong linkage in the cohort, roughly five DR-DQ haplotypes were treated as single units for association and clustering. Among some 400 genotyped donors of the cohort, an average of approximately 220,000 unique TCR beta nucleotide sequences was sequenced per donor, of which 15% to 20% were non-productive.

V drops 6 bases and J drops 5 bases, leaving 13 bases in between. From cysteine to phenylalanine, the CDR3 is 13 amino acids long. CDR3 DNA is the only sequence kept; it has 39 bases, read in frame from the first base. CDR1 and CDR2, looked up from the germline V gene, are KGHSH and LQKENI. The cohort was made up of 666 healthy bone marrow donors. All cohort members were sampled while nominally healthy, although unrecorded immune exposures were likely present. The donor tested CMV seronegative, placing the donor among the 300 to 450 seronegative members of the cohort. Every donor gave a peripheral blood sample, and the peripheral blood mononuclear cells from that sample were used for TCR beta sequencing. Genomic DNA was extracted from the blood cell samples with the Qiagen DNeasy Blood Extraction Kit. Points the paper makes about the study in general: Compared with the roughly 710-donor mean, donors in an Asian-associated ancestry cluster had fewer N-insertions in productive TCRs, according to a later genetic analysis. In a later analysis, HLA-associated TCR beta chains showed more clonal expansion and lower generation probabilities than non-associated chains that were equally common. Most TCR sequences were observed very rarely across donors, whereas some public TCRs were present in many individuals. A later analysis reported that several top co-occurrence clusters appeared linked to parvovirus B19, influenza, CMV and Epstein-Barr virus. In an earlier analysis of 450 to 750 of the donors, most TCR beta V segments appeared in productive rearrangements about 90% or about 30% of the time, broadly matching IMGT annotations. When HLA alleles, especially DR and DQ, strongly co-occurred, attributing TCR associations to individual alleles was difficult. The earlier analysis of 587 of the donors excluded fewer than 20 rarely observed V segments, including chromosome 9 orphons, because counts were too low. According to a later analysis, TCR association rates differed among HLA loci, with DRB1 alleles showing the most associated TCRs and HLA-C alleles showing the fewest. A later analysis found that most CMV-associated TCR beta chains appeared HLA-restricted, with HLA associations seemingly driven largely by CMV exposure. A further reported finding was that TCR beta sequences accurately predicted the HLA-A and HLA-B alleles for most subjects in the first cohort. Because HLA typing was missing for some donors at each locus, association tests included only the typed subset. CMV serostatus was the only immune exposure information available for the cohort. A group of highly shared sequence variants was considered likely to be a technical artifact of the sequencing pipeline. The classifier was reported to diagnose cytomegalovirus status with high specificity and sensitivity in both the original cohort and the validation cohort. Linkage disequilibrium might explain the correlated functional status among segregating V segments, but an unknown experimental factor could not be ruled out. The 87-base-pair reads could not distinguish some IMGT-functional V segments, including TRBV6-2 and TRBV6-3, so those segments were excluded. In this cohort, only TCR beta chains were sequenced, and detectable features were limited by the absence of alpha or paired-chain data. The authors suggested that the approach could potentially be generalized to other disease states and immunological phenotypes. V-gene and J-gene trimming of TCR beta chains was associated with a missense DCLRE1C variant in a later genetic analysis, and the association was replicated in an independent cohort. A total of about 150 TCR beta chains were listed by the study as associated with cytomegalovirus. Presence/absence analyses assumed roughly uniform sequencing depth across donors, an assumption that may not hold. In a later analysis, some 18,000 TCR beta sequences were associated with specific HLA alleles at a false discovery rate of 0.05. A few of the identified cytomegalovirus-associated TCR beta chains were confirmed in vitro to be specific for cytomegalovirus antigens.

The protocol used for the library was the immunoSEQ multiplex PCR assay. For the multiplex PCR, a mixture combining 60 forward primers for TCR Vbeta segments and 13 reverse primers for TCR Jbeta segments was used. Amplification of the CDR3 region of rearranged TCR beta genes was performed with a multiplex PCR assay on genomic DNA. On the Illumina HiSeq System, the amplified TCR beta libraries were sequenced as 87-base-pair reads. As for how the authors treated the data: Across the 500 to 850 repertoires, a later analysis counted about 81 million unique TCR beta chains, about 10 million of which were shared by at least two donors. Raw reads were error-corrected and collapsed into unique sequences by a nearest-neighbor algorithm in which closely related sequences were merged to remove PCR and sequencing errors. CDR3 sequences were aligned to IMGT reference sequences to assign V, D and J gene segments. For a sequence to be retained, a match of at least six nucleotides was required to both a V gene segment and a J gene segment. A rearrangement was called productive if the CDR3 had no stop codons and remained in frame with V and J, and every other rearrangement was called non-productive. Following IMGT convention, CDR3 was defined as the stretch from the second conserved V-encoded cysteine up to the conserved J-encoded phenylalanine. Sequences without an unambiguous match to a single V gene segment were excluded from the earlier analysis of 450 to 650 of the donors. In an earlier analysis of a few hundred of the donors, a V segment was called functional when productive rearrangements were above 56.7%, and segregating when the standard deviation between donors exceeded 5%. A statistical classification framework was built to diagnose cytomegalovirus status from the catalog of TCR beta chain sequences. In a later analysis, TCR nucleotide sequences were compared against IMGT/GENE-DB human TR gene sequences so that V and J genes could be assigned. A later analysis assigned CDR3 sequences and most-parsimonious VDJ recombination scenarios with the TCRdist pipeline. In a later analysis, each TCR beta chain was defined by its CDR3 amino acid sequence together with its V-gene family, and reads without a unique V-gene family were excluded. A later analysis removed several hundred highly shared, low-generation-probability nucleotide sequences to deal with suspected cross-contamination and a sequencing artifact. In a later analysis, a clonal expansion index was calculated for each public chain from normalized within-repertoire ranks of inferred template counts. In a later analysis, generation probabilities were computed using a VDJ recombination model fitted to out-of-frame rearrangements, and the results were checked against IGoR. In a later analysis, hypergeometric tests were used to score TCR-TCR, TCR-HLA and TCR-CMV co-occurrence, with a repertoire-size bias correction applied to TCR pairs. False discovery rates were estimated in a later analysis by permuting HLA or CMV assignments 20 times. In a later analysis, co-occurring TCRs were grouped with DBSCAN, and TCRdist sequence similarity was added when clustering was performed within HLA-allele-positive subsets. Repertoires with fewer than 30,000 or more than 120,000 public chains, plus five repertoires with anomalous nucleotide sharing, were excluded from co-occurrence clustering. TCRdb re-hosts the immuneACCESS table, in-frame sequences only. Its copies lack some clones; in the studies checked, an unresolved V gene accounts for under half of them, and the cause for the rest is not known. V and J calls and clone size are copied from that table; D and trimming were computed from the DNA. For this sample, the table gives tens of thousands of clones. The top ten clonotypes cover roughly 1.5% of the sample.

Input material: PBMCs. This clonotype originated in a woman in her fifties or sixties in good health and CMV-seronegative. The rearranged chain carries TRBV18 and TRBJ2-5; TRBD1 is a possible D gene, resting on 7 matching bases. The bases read TGTGCCAGCTCCCAGACAGGGAGGGAGACCCAGTACTTC. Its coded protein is CASSQTGRETQYF.